This T cell receptor beta chain was obtained from a study of blood T cell repertoires in COVID-19. Overall study context: Acute and convalescent COVID-19 specimens originated in the United States, Italy and Spain. Nucleic acid was either cDNA or gDNA, and it came from T cells, B-cell-depleted T cells, or PBMCs.

The CDR3 consists of 13 residues. Germline loops: CDR1 LNHDA, CDR2 SQIVND (reference sequence). Between the trimmed V and J ends, which lost 6 bases and 5 bases, there was a span of 13 bases. In the source study's methods: Estimated nucleated cell counts came from reference gene primer amplification. Only in-frame clones appear in the TCRdb table, and some are missing; sequencing was by immunoSEQ multiplex PCR. V, J and clone size are those of that table, while D and trimming were read from the DNA. The repertoire consists of 200,000 to 250,000 clones, with about nine tenths occurring once and the leading ten covering 4% to 6%. This clone was seen ten or more times.

This TCR came from a woman aged 40-49 years with acute or convalescent COVID-19. Sequencing was carried out using peripheral blood. The genes are TRBV19 and TRBJ2-5; TRBD2 might be the D (6 bases). Here the CDR3 DNA reads TGTGCCAGTAGAGGGGCCCGGGGGGAGACCCAGTACTTC. Its protein product is CASRGARGETQYF.